This TCR beta chain was sequenced in a study of early T cells in non-severe SARS-CoV-2 infection. TCRdb reprocessed the 5' RACE reads with MiXCR, giving one entry per CDR3 protein. The table shows more than 20,000 distinct CDR3 sequences, with approximately 4.5% occurring only once. This CDR3 is built from 13 residues. The trim removed 7 bases at V and 2 bases at J, leaving 4 bases unmatched. Germline values: CDR1 SNHLY, CDR2 FYNNEI. This sequence originates from an adult who was a healthcare worker with PCR-confirmed SARS-CoV-2 infection or an uninfected control (not recorded which). Sequenced: whole blood. This rearrangement joins TRBV2 to TRBJ1-2, with 7 bases aligning to TRBD1. The CDR3 coding sequence is TGTGCCAGCAACTTACAGGGGAACTATGGCTACACCTTC. Protein product: CASNLQGNYGYTF.